This T cell receptor beta chain originates from a study of blood T cell repertoires in COVID-19. Overall study: Acute-phase and convalescent COVID-19 samples originated in the United States, Italy and Spain. Nucleic acid was either cDNA or gDNA, and it came from T cells, B-cell-depleted T cells, or PBMCs.

Germline V lookup: CDR1 LNHDA, CDR2 SQIVND (reference sequence). This CDR3 has 17 amino acids. V was clipped by 2 bases and J by 4 bases; unmatched bases: 7. Study processing details: Estimates of nucleated cell counts were drawn from the amplification of reference gene primers. Some clones are missing from TCRdb's copy, which holds only in-frame ones; the method was immunoSEQ multiplex PCR. V and J calls plus clone size are reproduced from that table; the DNA served to infer D and trimming. The sample records 90,000 to 100,000 clones, around 72% being singletons. The origin of this receptor is a man between 65 and 85 years old with acute or convalescent COVID-19. Sample: peripheral blood. V gene TRBV19 combines with J gene TRBJ2-1, with TRBD2 matching over 11 bases. The CDR3 region has the DNA TGTGCCAGTAGTATAACGACTAGCGGGAAGGCATACAATGAGCAGTTCTTC. Its protein product is CASSITTSGKAYNEQFF.